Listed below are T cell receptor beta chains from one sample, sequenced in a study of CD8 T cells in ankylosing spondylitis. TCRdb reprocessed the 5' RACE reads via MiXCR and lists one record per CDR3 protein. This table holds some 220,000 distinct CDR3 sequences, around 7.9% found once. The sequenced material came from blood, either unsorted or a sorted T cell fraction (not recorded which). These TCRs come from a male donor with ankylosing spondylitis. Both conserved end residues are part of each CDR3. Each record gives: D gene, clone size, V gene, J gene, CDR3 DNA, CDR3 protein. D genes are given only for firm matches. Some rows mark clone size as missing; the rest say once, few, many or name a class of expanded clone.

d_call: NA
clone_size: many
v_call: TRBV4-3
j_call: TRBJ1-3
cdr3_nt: TGCGCCAGCAGCCAAGATCAGGGCTACACCATATATTTT
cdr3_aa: CASSQDQGYTIYF

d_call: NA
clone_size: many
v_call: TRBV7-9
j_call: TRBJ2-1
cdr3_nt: TGTGCCAGCAGCCCCGCAGGGCCTAGCTCCTACAATGAGCAGTTCTTC
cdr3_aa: CASSPAGPSSYNEQFF

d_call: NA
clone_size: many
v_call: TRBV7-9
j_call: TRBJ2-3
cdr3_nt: TGTGCCAGCAGCCCATCTGCGAGGCGGGATCGTGATACGCAGTATTTT
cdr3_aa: CASSPSARRDRDTQYF

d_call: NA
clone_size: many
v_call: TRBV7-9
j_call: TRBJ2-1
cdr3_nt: TGTGCCAGCAGCTGGGTATGGGGCGATGAGCAGTTCTTC
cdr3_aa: CASSWVWGDEQFF

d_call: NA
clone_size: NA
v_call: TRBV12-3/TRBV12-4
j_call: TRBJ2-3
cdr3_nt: TGTGCCAGCAGTTACGTGGGGTACACAGATACGCAGTATTTT
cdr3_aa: CASSYVGYTDTQYF

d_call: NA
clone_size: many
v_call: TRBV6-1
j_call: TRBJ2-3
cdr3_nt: TGTGCCAGCAACGAAAGGGACAGCACAGATACGCAGTATTTT
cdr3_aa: CASNERDSTDTQYF

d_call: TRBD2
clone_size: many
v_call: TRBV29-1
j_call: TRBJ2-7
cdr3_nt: TGCAGCGTGGCGGACCCGGGACTAGCGGGAGGCCCCTACGAGCAGTACTTC
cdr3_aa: CSVADPGLAGGPYEQYF

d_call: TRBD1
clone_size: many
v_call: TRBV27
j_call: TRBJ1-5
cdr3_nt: TGTGCCAGCAGCTCGGACAGGGGAGGCAATCAGCCCCAGCATTTT
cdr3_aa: CASSSDRGGNQPQHF

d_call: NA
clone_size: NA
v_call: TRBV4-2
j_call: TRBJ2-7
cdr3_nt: TGTGCCAGCAGCCAAGATCCGGGCAGAGTCTATGAGCAGTACTTC
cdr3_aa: CASSQDPGRVYEQYF

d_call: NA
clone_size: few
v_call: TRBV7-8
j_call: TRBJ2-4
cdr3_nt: TGTGCCAGCAGCCCCAAAAACATTCAGTACTTC
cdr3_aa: CASSPKNIQYF

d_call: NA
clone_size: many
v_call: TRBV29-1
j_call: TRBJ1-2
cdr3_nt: TGCAGCGTTGTATCAGGGATCGGCTATGGCTACACCTTC
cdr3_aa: CSVVSGIGYGYTF

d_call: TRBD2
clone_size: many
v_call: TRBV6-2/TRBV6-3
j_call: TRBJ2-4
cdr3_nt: TGTGCCACCCGACGGGGGGGCATTCAGTACTTC
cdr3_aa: CATRRGGIQYF

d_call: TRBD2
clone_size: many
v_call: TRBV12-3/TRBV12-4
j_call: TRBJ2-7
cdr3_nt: TGTGCCAGCAGTCCCACATTTCGACTAGCGGACTACGAGCAGTACTTC
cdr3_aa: CASSPTFRLADYEQYF

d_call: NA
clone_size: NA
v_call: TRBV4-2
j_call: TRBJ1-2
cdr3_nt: TGTGCCAGCAGCCAAGATTATGGCAATGACTATGGCTACACCTTC
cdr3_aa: CASSQDYGNDYGYTF

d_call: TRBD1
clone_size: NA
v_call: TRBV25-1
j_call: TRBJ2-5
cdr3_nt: TGTGCCAGCAGTGACCCCGACAGGGGAGAGACCCAGTACTTC
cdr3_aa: CASSDPDRGETQYF

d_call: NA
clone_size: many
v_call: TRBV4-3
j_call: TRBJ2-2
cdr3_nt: TGCGCCAGCAGCCAAGAACAGGGCCCCGGGGAGCTGTTTTTT
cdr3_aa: CASSQEQGPGELFF

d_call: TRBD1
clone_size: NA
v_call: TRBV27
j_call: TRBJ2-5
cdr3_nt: TGTGCCAGCACCAACAGGGGAGAAGAGACCCAGTACTTC
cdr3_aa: CASTNRGEETQYF

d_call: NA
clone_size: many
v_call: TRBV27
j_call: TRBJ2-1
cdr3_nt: TGTGCCAGCAGTTTAGCGGGACCGATTTACAATGAGCAGTTCTTC
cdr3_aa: CASSLAGPIYNEQFF

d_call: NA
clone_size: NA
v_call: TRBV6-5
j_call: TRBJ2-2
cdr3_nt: TGTGCCAGCAGTTATCCCACCCCCCGAAGGACCGGGGAGCTGTTTTTT
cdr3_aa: CASSYPTPRRTGELFF

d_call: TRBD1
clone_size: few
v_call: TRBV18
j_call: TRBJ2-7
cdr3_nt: TGTGCCAGCTCTCCCGACAGGGTGCAGTCCTACGAGCAGTACTTC
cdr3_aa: CASSPDRVQSYEQYF

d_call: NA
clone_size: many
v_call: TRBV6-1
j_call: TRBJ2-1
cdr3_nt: TGTGCCAGCAGCTCCCGGGACGCCACCTACAATGAGCAGTTCTTC
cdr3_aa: CASSSRDATYNEQFF

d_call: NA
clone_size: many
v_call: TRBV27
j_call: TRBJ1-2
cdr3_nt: TGTGCCAGCAGTTTATCGCGGGGGGCAGGTGGATATGGCTACACCTTC
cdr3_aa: CASSLSRGAGGYGYTF

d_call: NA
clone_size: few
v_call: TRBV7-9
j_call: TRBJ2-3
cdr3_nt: TGTGCCAGCAGCTCGGGGGGCCTCACAGATACGCAGTATTTT
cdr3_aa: CASSSGGLTDTQYF

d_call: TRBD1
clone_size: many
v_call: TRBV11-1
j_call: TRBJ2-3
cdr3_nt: TGTGCCAGCAGCTCCCCCTTGGTGACAGGGGTTCACACAGATACGCAGTATTTT
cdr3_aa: CASSSPLVTGVHTDTQYF

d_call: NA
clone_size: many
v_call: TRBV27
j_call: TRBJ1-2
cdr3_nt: TGTGCCAGCAGTTCAGGGCCCCACTATGGCTACACCTTC
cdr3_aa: CASSSGPHYGYTF

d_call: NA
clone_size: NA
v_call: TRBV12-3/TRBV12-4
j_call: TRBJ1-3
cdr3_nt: TGTGCCAGCAGTTTCGGACATCCCGGTGGAAACACCATATATTTT
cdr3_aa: CASSFGHPGGNTIYF

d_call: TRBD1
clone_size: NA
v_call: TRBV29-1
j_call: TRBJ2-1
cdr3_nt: TGCAGCGGACAGGACAGGGCAGTCGAAGATGAGCAGTTCTTC
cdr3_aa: CSGQDRAVEDEQFF

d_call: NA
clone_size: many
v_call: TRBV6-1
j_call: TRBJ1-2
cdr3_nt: TGTGCCAGCATAGAACCAGGGGAAGGGGGGTGCTACACCTTC
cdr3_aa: CASIEPGEGGCYTF

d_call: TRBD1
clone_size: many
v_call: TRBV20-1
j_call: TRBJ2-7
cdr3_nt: TGCAGTGCTAGAGAGAGGGGGCCCGAGCAGTACTTC
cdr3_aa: CSARERGPEQYF

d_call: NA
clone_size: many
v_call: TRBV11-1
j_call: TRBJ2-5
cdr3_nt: TGTGCCAGCAGCGAATCGGACTCATCCTATGGGTTCCAAGAGACCCAGTACTTC
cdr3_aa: CASSESDSSYGFQETQYF

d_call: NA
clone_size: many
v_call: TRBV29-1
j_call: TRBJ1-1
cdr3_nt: TGCAGCGCCTCCGGACAGTCTGGTGAAGCTTTCTTT
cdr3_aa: CSASGQSGEAFF

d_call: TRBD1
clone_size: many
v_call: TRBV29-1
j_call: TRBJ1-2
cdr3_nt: TGCAGCGTTGAGGACAGGGGGGGGAACTATGGCTACACCTTC
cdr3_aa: CSVEDRGGNYGYTF

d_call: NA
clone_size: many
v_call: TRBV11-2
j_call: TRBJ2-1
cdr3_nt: TGTGCCAGCAGCTTAGGAATCAATGAGCAGTTCTTC
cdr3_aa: CASSLGINEQFF

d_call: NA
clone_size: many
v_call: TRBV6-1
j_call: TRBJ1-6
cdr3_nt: TGTGCCAGCAGACCCGGGCCCGGGGGTTCACCCCTCCACTTT
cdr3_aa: CASRPGPGGSPLHF

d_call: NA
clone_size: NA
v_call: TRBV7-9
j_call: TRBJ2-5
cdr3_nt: TGTGCCAGCAGCTTAACGGTGGCAGGAGGGGAGACCCAGTACTTC
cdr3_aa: CASSLTVAGGETQYF

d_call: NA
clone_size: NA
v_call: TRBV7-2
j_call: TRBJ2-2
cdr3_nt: TGTGCCAGCAGCTTAGCGAGCAGCCTCACCGGGGAGCTGTTTTTT
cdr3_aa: CASSLASSLTGELFF